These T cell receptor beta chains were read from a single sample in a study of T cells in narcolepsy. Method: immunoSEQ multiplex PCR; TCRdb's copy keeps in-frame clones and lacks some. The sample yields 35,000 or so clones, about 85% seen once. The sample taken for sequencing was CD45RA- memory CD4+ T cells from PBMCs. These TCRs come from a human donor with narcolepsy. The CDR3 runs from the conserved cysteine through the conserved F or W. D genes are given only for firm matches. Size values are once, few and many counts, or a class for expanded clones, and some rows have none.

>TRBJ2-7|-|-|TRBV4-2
TGTGCCAGCAGCCAAGGCGGGTTCTACGAGCAGTACTTC
CASSQGGFYEQYF
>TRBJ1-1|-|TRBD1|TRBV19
TGTGCCAGTAGCACAGACAGGGCTATGAACACTGAAGCTTTCTTT
CASSTDRAMNTEAFF
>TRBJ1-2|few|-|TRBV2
TGTGCCAGCAGTGCCTCGGGACAATACTATGGCTACACCTTC
CASSASGQYYGYTF
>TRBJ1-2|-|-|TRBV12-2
TGTGCAGGCGGGGGGGCCCTATATGGCTACACCTTC
CAGGGALYGYTF
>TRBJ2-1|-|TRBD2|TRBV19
TGTGCCAGTAGGCCCTCGGCGGGGGGGTACAATGAGCAGTTCTTC
CASRPSAGGYNEQFF
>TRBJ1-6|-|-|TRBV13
TGTGCCAGCAGCCGCCGGGATAGAAATTCACCCCTCCACTTT
CASSRRDRNSPLHF
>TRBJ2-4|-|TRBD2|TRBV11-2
TGTGCCAGCAGGGGGATAGCGGGACTAGCCAAAAACATTCAGTACTTC
CASRGIAGLAKNIQYF
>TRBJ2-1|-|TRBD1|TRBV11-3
TGTGCCAGCAGGCAACAGGGGGCAAGTAATGAGCAGTTCTTC
CASRQQGASNEQFF
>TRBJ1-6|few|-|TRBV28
TGTGCCAGCAGTGTAACAGGGTTTAGTTCACCCCTCCACTTT
CASSVTGFSSPLHF
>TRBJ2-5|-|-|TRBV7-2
TGTGCCAGCAGCTTACTTGCGGGGTCCCAAGAGACCCAGTACTTC
CASSLLAGSQETQYF